The TCR beta chain described here comes from a study of radiotherapy plus CTLA-4 blockade in lung cancer. Method: immunoSEQ multiplex PCR; TCRdb's copy keeps in-frame clones and lacks some. The sample consists of 70,000 to 90,000 clones, approximately 80% of them appearing once. The sample holds a few counts of this clone. The antigen is unknown. Broader study findings: After treatment with radiotherapy plus ipilimumab, TCR clones that came from the tumor expanded in blood.

V shed 3 bases and J 3 bases; nucleotides not matched to a gene: 7. The length of the CDR3 is 15 residues. Germline V CDR1 and CDR2: SEHNR, FQNEAQ (reference sequence). The chain joins TRBV7-9 to TRBJ2-5; 7 bases match TRBD2. The receptor comes from a human donor with non-small cell lung cancer who had a complete response to radiotherapy plus ipilimumab. Sample: peripheral blood, taken from a patient treated with radiotherapy plus ipilimumab. The chain's CDR3 is CASSFSTSVKETQYF. The CDR3 region has the DNA TGTGCCAGCAGCTTCTCAACTAGCGTTAAAGAGACCCAGTACTTC.